The T cell receptor beta chain described here comes from a study of cytomegalovirus exposure and HLA in healthy donors (dated by TCRdb to about 2017). Regarding the study in general: An earlier analysis of approximately 640 of the donors reported 250 to 300 Gb of sequence data and around 110 million unique TCR beta sequences from 150 million to 200 million T cells. Besides the first cohort of roughly 700 subjects, a separate validation cohort made up of some 110 different subjects was used. The study combined high-throughput TCR immunosequencing, statistical association of individual TCRs with disease status, and machine learning to predict cytomegalovirus infection status. Genome-wide SNP genotypes for about 60% of the roughly 670 donors were used in a later genetic analysis, which treated that subset as a discovery cohort. Typing coverage differed by locus: A, B, C, DRB1 and DQB1 were typed in roughly 620-630 donors, DQA1 in 500 to 550, DPA1 in 600 to 610, and DPB1 in 450 to 480. The study profiled the T cell repertoires of hundreds of subjects by immunosequencing and related them to cytomegalovirus serostatus. A handful of DR-DQ haplotypes were handled as single units for association and clustering because linkage in the cohort was strong. Class I and class II HLA loci were covered by the typing at four-digit resolution. To study patterns of TCR occurrence, a later analysis re-analyzed previously published TCR beta repertoires from 650 to 750 donors and added high-resolution HLA genotyping. Every discovery cohort repertoire had been produced on one sequencing platform. The genetic ancestry cluster associated with self-reported Caucasian donors included around four fifths of the roughly 400 genotyped donors. In an earlier analysis of several hundred of the donors, high-throughput TCR beta sequencing was used to judge whether each TCR beta V gene segment behaved as functional or pseudogenic. The study aimed to test whether signatures of past pathogen exposure could be identified by cataloging public T cell receptors. Rather than using new phenotypic data, the later analysis identified candidate immune exposures from TCR beta sequences and from how often those sequences occurred across donors. Among a few hundred genotyped donors of the cohort, an average of approximately 250,000 unique TCR beta nucleotide sequences were sequenced per donor, around 20% of them non-productive. Alongside the repertoire data, information on donor age, sex, ethnicity and CMV serostatus was compiled. Approximately 300 gigabases of sequencing data and tens of millions of unique TCR sequences were included in an early release covering under 650 HLA-typed donors. Points the paper makes about the study in general: A later genetic analysis associated a missense DCLRE1C variant with V-gene and J-gene trimming of TCR beta chains, and an independent cohort replicated the association. Strong co-occurrence of HLA alleles, especially DR and DQ, made assigning TCR associations to individual alleles difficult. Linkage disequilibrium might explain the correlated functional status among segregating V segments, but an unknown experimental factor could not be ruled out. CMV serostatus was the only immune exposure information available for the cohort. Most CMV-associated TCR beta chains appeared to be HLA-restricted in a later analysis, and the HLA associations seemed to be driven largely by CMV exposure. In an earlier analysis of several hundred of the donors, most TCR beta V segments were observed in productive rearrangements about 90% or about 30% of the time, broadly matching IMGT annotations. Because some donors lacked HLA typing at each locus, the association tests relied only on the typed subset. Several of the top co-occurrence clusters appeared to be linked to parvovirus B19, influenza, CMV and Epstein-Barr virus, according to a later analysis. In the study, about 150 TCR beta chains were listed as associated with cytomegalovirus. A group of highly shared sequence variants was considered likely to be a technical artifact of the sequencing pipeline. Across donors, most TCR sequences were observed very rarely, whereas some public TCRs were present in many individuals. Sequencing depth was assumed to be roughly uniform across donors in the presence/absence analyses, though that assumption may not hold. The classifier was reported to diagnose cytomegalovirus status with high specificity and sensitivity in both the original and validation cohorts. In vitro tests confirmed that a few of the cytomegalovirus-associated TCR beta chains recognize cytomegalovirus antigens. At a false discovery rate of 0.05, a later analysis linked around 17,000 TCR beta sequences to specific HLA alleles. This cohort had only TCR beta chains sequenced, and the lack of alpha or paired-chain data limited which features could be detected. According to a later genetic analysis, donors in an Asian-associated ancestry cluster had fewer N-insertions in productive TCRs than the roughly 700-donor mean. Compared with equally common non-associated chains, HLA-associated TCR beta chains in a later analysis were more clonally expanded and had lower generation probabilities. According to a later analysis, TCR association rates differed among HLA loci, with DRB1 alleles showing the most associated TCRs and HLA-C alleles showing the fewest. A further reported finding was that TCR beta sequences accurately predicted the HLA-A and HLA-B alleles for most subjects in the first cohort. The authors suggested that the approach could potentially be generalized to other disease states and immunological phenotypes. The earlier analysis of approximately 540 of the donors excluded roughly 16 rarely observed V segments, including chromosome 9 orphons, because counts were too low.

The cohort consisted of some 670 healthy bone marrow donors. Cohort members were all nominally healthy when sampled, although unrecorded immune exposures were likely present. The donor was CMV seronegative and was included in the group of several hundred seronegative cohort members. A peripheral blood sample was collected from each donor, and TCR beta sequencing was performed on peripheral blood mononuclear cells. Genomic DNA extraction from the blood cell samples was performed with the Qiagen DNeasy Blood Extraction Kit. Libraries were prepared through the immunoSEQ multiplex PCR assay. A mixture of 60 forward primers for TCR Vbeta segments and 13 reverse primers for TCR Jbeta segments was used in the multiplex PCR. Amplification of the CDR3 region of rearranged TCR beta genes was performed with a multiplex PCR assay on genomic DNA. The Illumina HiSeq System was used to sequence the amplified TCR beta libraries as 87-base-pair reads. The published analysis was carried out like this. A later analysis tallied 75 million to 95 million unique TCR beta chains across the 666 repertoires, and approximately 9.9 million of those chains were shared by two or more donors. Raw reads were error-corrected and collapsed into unique sequences with a nearest-neighbor algorithm that merged closely related sequences to remove PCR and sequencing errors. V, D and J gene segments were assigned by aligning CDR3 sequences to IMGT reference sequences. For a sequence to be retained, a match of at least six nucleotides was required to both a V gene segment and a J gene segment. Rearrangements were classified as productive when the CDR3 lacked stop codons and remained in frame with V and J, and all other rearrangements were classified as non-productive. CDR3 was defined by IMGT convention, running from the second conserved V-encoded cysteine to the conserved J-encoded phenylalanine. Sequences without an unambiguous match to a single V gene segment were excluded from the earlier analysis of almost 600 of the donors. In an earlier analysis of some 590 of the donors, a V segment was called functional when productive rearrangements were above 56.7%, and segregating when the standard deviation between donors exceeded 5%. To diagnose cytomegalovirus status from the catalog of TCR beta chain sequences, a statistical classification framework was built. In a later analysis, TCR nucleotide sequences were compared against IMGT/GENE-DB human TR gene sequences so that V and J genes could be assigned. In a later analysis, CDR3 sequences and most-parsimonious VDJ recombination scenarios were assigned using the TCRdist pipeline. In a later analysis, every TCR beta chain was defined by the combination of its CDR3 amino acid sequence and its V-gene family, and reads without a unique V-gene family were dropped. In a later analysis, some 600 highly shared, low-generation-probability nucleotide sequences were removed to address suspected cross-contamination and a sequencing artifact. In a later analysis, a clonal expansion index was calculated for each public chain from normalized within-repertoire ranks of inferred template counts. In a later analysis, generation probabilities were computed with a VDJ recombination model fitted to out-of-frame rearrangements, and the resulting probabilities were checked against IGoR. In a later analysis, TCR-TCR, TCR-HLA and TCR-CMV co-occurrence was scored with hypergeometric tests, and a repertoire-size bias correction was applied to TCR pairs. A later analysis estimated false discovery rates by permuting HLA or CMV assignments 20 times. In a later analysis, co-occurring TCRs were grouped with DBSCAN, and TCRdist sequence similarity was added when clustering was performed within HLA-allele-positive subsets. Repertoires with fewer than 30,000 or more than 120,000 public chains, plus five repertoires with anomalous nucleotide sharing, were excluded from co-occurrence clustering. TCRdb mirrors the immuneACCESS table, restricted to in-frame sequences. Some clones are absent from its copies; in checked studies, under half trace to an unresolved V gene, and the reason for the others is unknown. The V and J calls and clone size come from that table; D and trimming were worked out from the DNA. The sample table shows 60,000 to 75,000 clones, and 73% are seen once. The biggest ten clones account for about 5% of the sample.

On this clone: Its target antigen remains unknown. Within one base of it there is no much larger clone, and no base qualities were kept.

Sequenced material: PBMCs. The source is a man aged 50-59 years in good health and CMV-seronegative.

For the CDR3, the sequence is CASKPPGHYGYTF. The DNA reads as follows: TGTGCCAGTAAGCCCCCAGGGCACTATGGCTACACCTTC. The chain is made from TRBV19 and TRBJ1-2; possibly the D gene is TRBD1, per 5 matching bases. V is shortened by 7 bases, J by 3 bases, and the region joining them spans 12 bases. The CDR3 sequence holds 13 residues, the cysteine and phenylalanine included. Only the CDR3 DNA is retained, 39 bases long and in frame from the first base. Via the germline V gene (reference sequence), CDR1 is LNHDA and CDR2 SQIVND.